The text below deals with one T cell receptor beta chain. This sample was included in a study of blood T cell repertoires in COVID-19. The wider study: The United States, Italy and Spain supplied acute and convalescent COVID-19 samples. PBMCs, B-cell-depleted T cells, or T cells were the source of the cDNA or gDNA that made up the material.

Under the authors' procedure: Quantification of nucleated cells was approximated via reference gene primer amplification. Generated by immunoSEQ multiplex PCR, the TCRdb table keeps only in-frame clones and is missing some. The DNA was the basis for D and trimming; V, J and clone size are from that table. The table includes tens of thousands of clones, around 90% detected once. The V gene end was trimmed by 10 bases and the J gene end by 4 bases; junction bases not matched to a gene: 9. The germline V gene has CDR1 MNHEY and CDR2 SVGAGI. The CDR3 sequence is 14 residues long. The sample comprised peripheral blood. This chain connects TRBV6-5 to TRBJ1-4; the match to TRBD1 covers 7 bases. This TCR was sampled from a man in his fifties or sixties with active COVID-19. The CDR3 sequence is CATRLQGGNEKLFF. The CDR3 DNA sequence: TGTGCCACTCGACTTCAGGGGGGTAATGAAAAACTGTTTTTT.